Presented here are 10 T cell receptor beta chains from one specimen sequenced in a study of CD8 T cells in Susac syndrome. Random hexamers primed reverse transcription of about 0.45 to 1 ug RNA. Using its own MiXCR run on the immunoSEQ multiplex PCR reads, TCRdb lists one record per CDR3 protein. The sample yields about 170,000 distinct CDR3 sequences, roughly 92% seen once. The sequencing sample was made of CD4+ T cells from PBMCs. These receptors were taken from a human donor with multiple sclerosis.

This chain links TRBV9 with TRBJ2-3; either TRBD1 or TRBD2 may fit D (6 bases each). Germline V CDR1 and CDR2: SGDLS, YYNGEE. V was trimmed by 5 bases and J by 1 base, leaving 11 bases between them. The length of the CDR3 is 14 residues. This chain's CDR3 is CASRGGPGTDTQYF. As DNA, the CDR3 is TGTGCCAGCAGGGGGGGCCCCGGCACAGATACGCAGTATTTT.

The V gene is TRBV7-3, the J gene TRBJ2-5, with 10 bases that match TRBD2. Germline V CDR1 and CDR2: SGHTA, FQGTGA. V trimming: 5 bases; J trimming: 2 bases; junction bases outside the gene matches: 5. CDR3 size: 15 residues. The CDR3 loop is CASSALAGDQETQYF. The CDR3 DNA follows: TGTGCCAGCAGCGCCCTAGCGGGGGATCAAGAGACCCAGTACTTC.

In regard to this clonotype: At one end, the junction sequence differs from germline, possibly due to a read error. This chain joins TRBV6-5 and TRBJ1-1, with 8 nucleotides matching TRBD1. CDR3 size: 13 residues. Germline V gene data show CDR1 as MNHEY and CDR2 as SVGAGI. Written as DNA, the CDR3 is TGTGCCAGCAGTGCACAGGGGGGCCGGGGGTTTGACTTT. Protein: CASSAQGGRGFDF.

The chain has TRBV30 and TRBJ1-5; D not resolved. The germline V gene encodes CDR1 GTSNPN and CDR2 SVGIG (reference sequence). The CDR3 runs to 12 residues. V dropped 2 bases and J dropped 7 bases, with 9 bases sitting between them. The CDR3, as DNA: TGTGCCTGGAGTCCTCCAAGGCAGCCCCAGCATTTT. This gives the protein CAWSPPRQPQHF.

The chain employs TRBV6-2 or TRBV6-3 and TRBJ2-7, with TRBD2 matching 12 bases. The CDR3 length is 17 residues. The V and J ends lost 2 bases and 0 bases, in that order; junction bases with no gene match: 5. Germline loops: CDR1 MNHEY, CDR2 SVGEGT. CDR3 in DNA: TGTGCCAGCAGTTACGGGGGACTAGCGGGCCCCTCCTACGAGCAGTACTTC. Translation gives CASSYGGLAGPSYEQYF.

This chain connects TRBV27 to TRBJ1-5; the match to TRBD1 covers 11 bases. There are 19 residues in the CDR3. The V gene's germline CDR1 is MNHEY and CDR2 SMNVEV (reference sequence). Unmatched junction bases numbered 13, after V lost 6 bases and J lost 0 bases. Here the CDR3 DNA reads TGTGCCAGCAGCCGAACCCGGGGACAGGGGGGATATAGCAATCAGCCCCAGCATTTT. It specifies CASSRTRGQGGYSNQPQHF.

This clonotype was found once. The rearrangement joins TRBV5-1 to TRBJ2-5, with 10 positions matching TRBD2. The germline V gene encodes CDR1 SGHRS and CDR2 YFSETQ. CDR3 length equals 13 residues. J was trimmed by 7 bases and V by 1 base; bases with no gene match: 1. In DNA form, the CDR3 reads TGCGCCAGCAGCTTGACTAGCGGGACGACCCAGTACTTC. As protein: CASSLTSGTTQYF.

The rearrangement links TRBV27 to TRBJ1-1; 7 nucleotides agree with TRBD1. The CDR3 loop spans 16 amino acids. The V and J ends lost 4 bases and 4 bases, in that order; junction bases with no gene match: 12. Germline-derived CDR1 and CDR2 are MNHEY and SMNVEV (reference sequence). CDR3 bases: TGTGCCAGCAGTTCGACTTCCCCGACAGGGCCCACTGAAGCTTTCTTT. Residues: CASSSTSPTGPTEAFF.

This clonotype was recorded a few times. The genes are TRBV7-2 and TRBJ2-7; tentative D call: TRBD2 (5 bases). There are 16 residues in the CDR3. Germline V lookup: CDR1 SGHTA, CDR2 FQGNSA. Trimming shortened V by 0 bases and J by 5 bases, and 17 bases separated the two germline ends. The CDR3 DNA reads as TGTGCCAGCAGCTTAGCGGCGTCTAGCACTAGGAACGAGCAGTACTTC. This translates into CASSLAASSTRNEQYF.

The CDR3 DNA reads TGTGCCAGCAGCACCAGGCGGACTAGCGGGAGAATAAGCACAGATACGCAGTATTTT. The encoded protein is CASSTRRTSGRISTDTQYF. The chain carries TRBV13 and TRBJ2-3; TRBD2 matches at 13 bases. Germline-derived CDR1 and CDR2 are PRHDT and FYEKMQ (reference sequence). The CDR3 sequence is 19 residues long. Unmatched junction bases numbered 11, after V lost 5 bases and J lost 0 bases. The variable domain in full, completed from reference TRBV13 and TRBJ2-3, reads AAGVIQSPRHLIKEKRETATLKCYPIPRHDTVYWYQQGPGQDPQFLISFYEKMQSDKGSIPDRFSAQQFSDYHSELNMSSLELGDSALYFCASSTRRTSGRISTDTQYFGPGTRLTVL.